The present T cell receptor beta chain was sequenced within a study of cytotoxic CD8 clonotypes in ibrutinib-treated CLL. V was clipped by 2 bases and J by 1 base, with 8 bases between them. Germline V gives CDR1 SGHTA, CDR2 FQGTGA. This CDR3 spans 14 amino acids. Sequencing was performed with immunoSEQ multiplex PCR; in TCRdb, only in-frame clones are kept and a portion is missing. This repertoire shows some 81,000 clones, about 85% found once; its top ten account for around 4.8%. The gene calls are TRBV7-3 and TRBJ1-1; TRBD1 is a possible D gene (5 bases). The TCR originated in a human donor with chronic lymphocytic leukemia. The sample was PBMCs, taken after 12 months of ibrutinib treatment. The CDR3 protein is CASSLGGPNTEAFF. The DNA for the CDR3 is TGTGCCAGCAGCTTAGGGGGACCGAACACTGAAGCTTTCTTT. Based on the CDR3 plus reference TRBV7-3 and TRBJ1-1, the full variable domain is GAGVSQTPSNKVTEKGKYVELRCDPISGHTALYWYRQSLGQGPEFLIYFQGTGAADDSGLPNDRFFAVRPEGSVSTLKIQRTERGDSAVYLCASSLGGPNTEAFFGQGTRLTVV.